This TCR beta chain was sequenced during a study of T cell changes during pregnancy in multiple sclerosis. The trim removed 7 bases at V and 0 bases at J, leaving 6 bases unmatched. Germline V gives CDR1 SGHRS, CDR2 YFSETQ. This CDR3 has 14 amino acids. The assay was immunoSEQ multiplex PCR, and TCRdb's table has in-frame clones only and misses some. The table records about 50,000 clones, 92% of them present only once. The rearrangement uses TRBV5-1 and TRBJ1-1; TRBD1 agrees at 7 bases. The clonotype was recovered from a female donor with multiple sclerosis, enrolled in a pregnancy study. The sequencing used CD4+ T cells from peripheral blood mononuclear cells, collected after pregnancy. The CDR3 loop is CASRPGGMNTEAFF. CDR3 coding DNA: TGCGCCAGCCGGCCAGGGGGTATGAACACTGAAGCTTTCTTT. Full variable domain (missing parts from reference TRBV5-1 and TRBJ1-1): KAGVTQTPRYLIKTRGQQVTLSCSPISGHRSVSWYQQTPGQGLQFLFEYFSETQRNKGNFPGRFSGRQFSNSRSEMNVSTLELGDSALYLCASRPGGMNTEAFFGQGTRLTVV.